Below are 31 T cell receptor beta chains sequenced from a single sample in a study of metastatic and nonmetastatic thyroid tumors. TCRdb re-called clones from the PCR reads using MiXCR. The data hold tens of thousands of clones, with roughly 19% observed a single time. Among the patients, none had received any treatment before thyroid surgery. The sequencing sample was made of blood. The receptors were sampled from a female donor with papillary thyroid cancer or a benign thyroid nodule (not recorded which). Some clones in this sample may be carry-over from other donors' samples.

This clone has a handful of counts. The identical CDR3 is also encoded by other nucleotide sequences in the sample. The rearrangement joins TRBV28 to TRBJ2-3, with 11 bases fitting TRBD2. The CDR3 is made up of 17 amino acids. V dropped 3 bases and J dropped 5; count of bases not matched to a gene: 10. Germline CDR1 and CDR2: MDHEN and SYDVKM. CDR3 sequence (DNA): TGTGCCAGCAGTTTGGTCCTAGCGGGAGGAGCGGGAGATACGCAGTATTTT. This encodes CASSLVLAGGAGDTQYF.

This clone was observed at least ten times. The V and J genes are TRBV19 and TRBJ1-5, with D possibly being TRBD1 (5 bases). V lost 11 bases and J lost 2, with 13 bases in between. CDR1 is LNHDA and CDR2 is SQIVND in the germline V gene (reference sequence). CDR3 length equals 13 residues. The CDR3 protein is CAGGGVRNQPQHF. CDR3 nucleotide sequence: TGTGCCGGGGGGGGGGTTCGCAATCAGCCCCAGCATTTT.

This clone was seen at least ten times. The V call is TRBV27, the J call TRBJ2-3, with 10 positions matching TRBD2. Trimming cost V 5 bases and J 2 bases; bases outside gene matches: 7. Germline V gene lookup returns CDR1 MNHEY and CDR2 SMNVEV (reference sequence). The CDR3 runs 16 residues. CDR3: CASSRLAGANTDTQYF. Written as DNA, the CDR3 is TGTGCCAGCAGTCGCCTAGCGGGGGCGAACACAGATACGCAGTATTTT.

Relative to its sample, this clone is medium-sized. V is TRBV6-1 and J is TRBJ1-2, with D possibly being TRBD1 (5 bases). With 8 bases removed from V and 5 bases from J, the gap between germline ends came to 18 bases. The germline CDR1 and CDR2 sequences are MNHNS and SASEGT. The CDR3 is 14 amino acids. The CDR3 region is CASSVEGGGYGYTF. CDR3 nucleotide sequence: TGTGCCAGCTCCGTCGAGGGCGGGGGATATGGCTACACCTTC.

At least ten counts were recorded for this clone. Distinct nucleotide sequences in the sample also encode this CDR3. The gene calls are TRBV5-4 and TRBJ1-2, with D tentatively TRBD1 (6 bases). This CDR3 contains 15 residues. Trimming pared 1 base from V and 2 bases from J, leaving 12 bases between. Germline V lookup: CDR1 SGHNT, CDR2 YYREEE (reference sequence). CDR3 sequence (DNA): TGTGCCAGCAGCTTGCCCCAGGGGTCCAACTATGGCTACACCTTC. This gives the protein CASSLPQGSNYGYTF.

This clone was observed at least ten times. The chain combines TRBV9 with TRBJ2-5; TRBD1 agrees at 9 bases. This CDR3 is built from 17 residues. V gave up 0 bases and J gave up 5 bases; unmatched junction bases: 11. Germline loops: CDR1 SGDLS, CDR2 YYNGEE. DNA for the CDR3: TGTGCCAGCAGCGTAGAGTGGGTTACAGGGGGCGTCGAGACCCAGTACTTC. Translated: CASSVEWVTGGVETQYF.

This clone appeared many times. The V gene is TRBV19, the J gene TRBJ2-5; D unresolved. The V end lost 0 bases, the J end lost 2 bases, and 10 bases lay between the germline ends. Per the germline V gene, CDR1 is LNHDA and CDR2 is SQIVND (reference sequence). The CDR3 is 15 amino acids. CDR3 in amino acids: CASSIDQPGQETQYF. The CDR3 DNA reads TGTGCCAGTAGTATAGATCAGCCCGGACAAGAGACCCAGTACTTC.

This clone was detected ten times or more. V usage is TRBV27 and J usage is TRBJ2-5; possible D gene TRBD1, 6 bases. The CDR3 spans 14 residues. V gave up 3 bases and J gave up 2 bases, with 10 bases separating them. Germline CDR1 MNHEY, CDR2 SMNVEV (reference sequence). The CDR3 bases are TGTGCCAGCAGTTTCGGGACAAAGCAAGAGACCCAGTACTTC. It is translated as CASSFGTKQETQYF.

V usage is TRBV6-1 and J usage is TRBJ2-3, with D maybe TRBD2 (5 bases). CDR1 is MNHNS, CDR2 SASEGT, per germline. Trimming cost V 6 bases and J 3 bases, with 13 bases left between them. This CDR3 spans 14 amino acids. In DNA form, the CDR3 reads TGTGCCAGCAGAGTAGCGTTCGAGACAGATACGCAGTATTTT. It encodes CASRVAFETDTQYF.

Many counts were recorded for this clone. The V call is TRBV5-6, the J call TRBJ2-7, with D perhaps given as TRBD1 or TRBD2 (5 bases each). The CDR3 totals 13 residues. Per the germline V gene, CDR1 is SGHDT and CDR2 is YYEEEE. V lost 4 bases, J lost 2 bases, and 10 bases lay in between. The CDR3 DNA follows: TGTGCCAGCAGCCCGGGACCCACCTACGAGCAGTACTTC. Protein sequence: CASSPGPTYEQYF.

This clone was counted at least ten times. V usage is TRBV5-4 and J usage is TRBJ1-6; 9 nucleotides line up with TRBD1. The CDR3 consists of 18 residues. With V trimmed by 0 bases and J by 6 bases, 10 bases remained unmatched. Germline CDR1 reads SGHNT; CDR2 reads YYREEE (reference sequence). CDR3 DNA: TGTGCCAGCAGCTTGGAAATGGACAGGGGTGGCCTTAATTCACCCCTCCACTTT. As protein: CASSLEMDRGGLNSPLHF.

This clone showed up just a few times. The junction shows a germline mismatch at one end, possibly a read error. V gene TRBV6-1 combines with J gene TRBJ1-3; D possibly corresponds to TRBD1 (5 bases). Germline V gene data show CDR1 as MNHNS and CDR2 as SASEGT. The CDR3 contains 16 residues. The CDR3 nucleotides are TGTGCCAGCAGCCCGGGGACGCCAGGCTCTGTAAACACCATATATTTT. It translates to CASSPGTPGSVNTIYF.

This clone was detected only once. At one of its ends the junction is not consistent with the germline gene, which may arise from a read error. The CDR3 sequence: CASSKDREYGYTF. CDR3 nucleotide sequence: TGTGCCAGCAGCAAGGACAGGGAGTATGGCTACACCTTC. The rearrangement links TRBV5-1 to TRBJ1-2, with TRBD1 matching 8 bases. Looked up from germline, CDR1 is SGHRS and CDR2 is YFSETQ. This CDR3 has 13 amino acids.

Judged by abundance, this clone is medium-sized. The gene calls are TRBV6-1 and TRBJ2-1; 8 bases are a match to TRBD1. The CDR3 is made up of 16 amino acids. The germline V gene has CDR1 MNHNS and CDR2 SASEGT. V lost 5 bases, J lost 1 base, and 7 bases stayed unmatched. This CDR3 reads CASSPLTGGSYNEQFF. CDR3 sequence (DNA): TGTGCCAGCAGTCCTCTAACAGGGGGTTCCTACAATGAGCAGTTCTTC.

This clone has at least ten counts. The chain joins TRBV29-1 to TRBJ2-7; TRBD2 matches 11 bases. V lost 5 bases to trimming and J lost 3 bases; unmatched junction nucleotides: 6. CDR3 length: 14 amino acids. CDR1 and CDR2 (germline): SQVTM, ANQGSEA. The CDR3 nucleotides read TGCAGCGTTATACTAGCGGGGGCGTTCTACGAGCAGTACTTC. Its protein is CSVILAGAFYEQYF.

Here the CDR3 DNA reads TGTGCCAGCTCACCACCGAGGAGCTCTGGAAACACCATATATTTT. Amino acids: CASSPPRSSGNTIYF. The chain combines TRBV18 with TRBJ1-3, with D hard to call. The CDR3 is made up of 15 amino acids. Trimming took off 0 bases at V and 0 bases at J, with 6 bases between the two ends. CDR1 and CDR2 (germline): KGHSH, LQKENI.

The V and J genes are TRBV12-3 or TRBV12-4 and TRBJ1-6, with D unclear. With 3 bases removed from V and 9 bases from J, the gap between germline ends came to 9 bases. This CDR3 is 13 amino acids long. CDR3 region: CASSFMGSSPLHF. CDR3 nucleotide sequence: TGTGCCAGCAGTTTTATGGGTAGTTCACCCCTCCACTTT.

V usage is TRBV5-1 and J usage is TRBJ1-4; 8 positions match TRBD1. This CDR3 is 14 amino acids long. CDR1 is SGHRS, CDR2 YFSETQ, per germline. Unmatched junction bases numbered 6, after V lost 3 bases and J lost 8 bases. In DNA form, the CDR3 reads TGCGCCAGCAGCTCAACAGGGGGAAGAGAAAAACTGTTTTTT. It encodes CASSSTGGREKLFF.

This clone rates as medium-sized. V usage is TRBV4-3 and J usage is TRBJ2-6; no firm D call. Trimming cost V 0 bases and J 0 bases, with 6 bases left between them. The V gene's germline CDR1 is LGHNA and CDR2 YSLEER. The CDR3 loop spans 16 amino acids. The CDR3 DNA reads as TGCGCCAGCAGCCAAGAATTTACCTCTGGGGCCAACGTCCTGACTTTC. Its protein product is CASSQEFTSGANVLTF.

This clone showed up many times. The V gene is TRBV15, the J gene TRBJ2-7; D is undetermined. CDR1 and CDR2 from the germline V gene are LNHNV and YYDKDF (reference sequence). The CDR3 sequence is 14 residues long. V shed 0 bases and J shed 0 bases, with 6 bases lying between them. CDR3: CATSREGPSYEQYF. The DNA for the CDR3 is TGTGCCACCAGCAGAGAAGGGCCCTCCTACGAGCAGTACTTC.

In its sample, this clone was seen a few times. The chain uses TRBV6-1 and TRBJ2-2, with 7 positions matching TRBD1. With V trimmed by 6 bases and J by 0 bases, 7 bases remained unmatched. CDR3 size: 16 residues. CDR1 is MNHNS, CDR2 SASEGT, per germline. CDR3 DNA: TGTGCCAGCAGGCTACTAGGGGGCGCGAACACCGGGGAGCTGTTTTTT. It encodes CASRLLGGANTGELFF.

This clone appeared a single time. The chain carries TRBV7-2 and TRBJ1-5; the D is unclear. Trimming took off 2 bases at V and 9 bases at J, with 14 bases between the two ends. Germline assignment: CDR1 SGHTA and CDR2 FQGNSA. The CDR3 extends over 14 amino acids. The CDR3 reads CASSLTSVSRPQHF. The CDR3 DNA sequence: TGTGCCAGCAGCTTAACGTCGGTAAGTCGGCCCCAGCATTTT.

The chain has TRBV12-3 or TRBV12-4 and TRBJ2-7; 13 bases match TRBD2. V was clipped by 6 bases and J by 6 bases; unmatched bases: 5. The CDR3 spans 14 residues. The CDR3 here is CASRGLAGQREQYF. The CDR3 DNA reads TGTGCCAGCAGGGGACTAGCGGGACAACGCGAGCAGTACTTC.

There are a few counts of this clone. This may be a read error: a much more frequent sequence differs by one nucleotide. V gene TRBV20-1 combines with J gene TRBJ2-3, with D tentatively TRBD1 (5 bases). Germline V lookup: CDR1 DFQATT, CDR2 SNEGSKA (reference sequence). This CDR3 contains 13 residues. The CDR3 is CSGFKGITDMQYF. CDR3 nucleotide sequence: TGCAGTGGATTTAAGGGGATCACAGATATGCAGTATTTT.

The chain employs TRBV12-5 and TRBJ1-2, with 7 positions matching TRBD1. The CDR3 is 18 residues long. V dropped 5 bases and J dropped 6; count of bases not matched to a gene: 21. Germline CDR1 is LGHNT and CDR2 is FRNRAP. For the CDR3, the DNA is TGTGCTAGTGGTCGACCTCGGGACAGACACATACGGACCAATGGCTACACCTTC. Translating it yields CASGRPRDRHIRTNGYTF. The full variable domain, completed using reference TRBV12-5 and TRBJ1-2, is DARVTQTPRHKVTEMGQEVTMRCQPILGHNTVFWYRQTMMQGLELLAYFRNRAPLDDSGMPKDRFSAEMPDATLATLKIQPSEPRDSAVYFCASGRPRDRHIRTNGYTFGSGTRLTVV.

This clone showed up many times. The chain recombines TRBV6-4 with TRBJ2-3; the D call may be TRBD1 or TRBD2 (5 bases each). The CDR3 extends over 15 amino acids. The V gene lost 1 base and the J gene lost 0 bases, with 8 bases spanning the gap. The germline V gene encodes CDR1 MRHNA and CDR2 SNTAGT. CDR3: CASSDFGASTDTQYF. DNA for the CDR3: TGTGCCAGCAGTGACTTCGGGGCCAGCACAGATACGCAGTATTTT.

This clone counts as medium-sized. CDR3 sequence reads: CASSSWTGEELPYEQYF. CDR3 bases: TGTGCCAGCAGTTCTTGGACAGGGGAGGAATTACCCTACGAGCAGTACTTC. The J gene is TRBJ2-7, the V gene TRBV27, with 9 bases aligning to TRBD1. CDR1 and CDR2 from the germline V gene are MNHEY and SMNVEV (reference sequence). The CDR3 is 17 amino acids. V shed 4 bases and J 2 bases; nucleotides not matched to a gene: 12.

This clone has ten or more counts. The genes are TRBV11-2 and TRBJ1-1; 10 bases match TRBD1. Unmatched junction bases numbered 7, after V lost 5 bases and J lost 7 bases. Germline V CDR1 and CDR2: SGHAT, FQNNGV. The CDR3 runs to 14 residues. CDR3: CASSPGQGGFEAFF. As DNA, the CDR3 is TGTGCCAGCAGCCCCGGACAGGGGGGCTTTGAAGCTTTCTTT.

This clone has ten or more counts. The V gene is TRBV9, the J gene TRBJ1-3; D not resolved. Germline CDR1 SGDLS, CDR2 YYNGEE. This CDR3 is 15 amino acids long. Trimming took 4 bases from V and 0 from J, leaving 11 bases between them. The CDR3 DNA reads as TGTGCCAGCAGCTTACCGTCCGGCTCTGGAAACACCATATATTTT. As protein: CASSLPSGSGNTIYF.

The sample holds a few counts of this clone. CDR3 sequence (DNA): TGTGCCAGCAGTCCCCCTATCAGGGTGTACGAGCAGTACTTC. It specifies CASSPPIRVYEQYF. This chain connects TRBV2 to TRBJ2-7, with D possibly TRBD1 on 5 matching bases. The CDR3 sequence is 14 residues long. Trimming took off 5 bases at V and 4 bases at J, with 15 bases between the two ends. CDR1 is SNHLY, CDR2 FYNNEI, per germline.

With regard to this clone: A read error may produce the germline difference seen at one junction end. J is TRBJ1-6 and V is TRBV6-5; D not resolved. Germline V gene data show CDR1 as MNHEY and CDR2 as SVGAGI. The length of the CDR3 is 15 residues. The CDR3 region is CASCYPGVYYSPLHF. The CDR3, as DNA: TGTGCCAGCTGTTACCCAGGAGTCTATTATTCACCCCTCCACTTT.